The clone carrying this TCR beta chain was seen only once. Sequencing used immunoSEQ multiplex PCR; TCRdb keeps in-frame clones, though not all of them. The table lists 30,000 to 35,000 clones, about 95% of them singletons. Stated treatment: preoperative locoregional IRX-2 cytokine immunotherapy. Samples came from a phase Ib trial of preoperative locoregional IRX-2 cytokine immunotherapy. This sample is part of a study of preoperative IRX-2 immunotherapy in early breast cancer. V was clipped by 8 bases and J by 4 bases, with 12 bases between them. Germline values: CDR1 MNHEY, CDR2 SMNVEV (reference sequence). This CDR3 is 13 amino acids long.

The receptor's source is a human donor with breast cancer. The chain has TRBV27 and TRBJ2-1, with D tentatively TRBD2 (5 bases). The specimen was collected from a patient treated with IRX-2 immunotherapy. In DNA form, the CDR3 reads TGTGCCAGCCGCCTAAGCGGATACAATGAGCAGTTCTTC. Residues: CASRLSGYNEQFF.